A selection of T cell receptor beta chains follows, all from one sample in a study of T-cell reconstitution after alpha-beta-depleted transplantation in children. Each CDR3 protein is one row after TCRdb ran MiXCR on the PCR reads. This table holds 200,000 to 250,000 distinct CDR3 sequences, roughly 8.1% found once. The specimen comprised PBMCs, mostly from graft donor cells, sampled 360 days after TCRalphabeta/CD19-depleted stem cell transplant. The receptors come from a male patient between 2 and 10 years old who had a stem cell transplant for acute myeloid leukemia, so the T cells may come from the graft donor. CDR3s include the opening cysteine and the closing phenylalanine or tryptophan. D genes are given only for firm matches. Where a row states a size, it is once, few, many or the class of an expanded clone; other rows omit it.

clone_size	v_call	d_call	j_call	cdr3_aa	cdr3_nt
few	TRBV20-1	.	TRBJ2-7	CSARDPDGYEQYF	TGCAGTGCTAGAGACCCCGACGGTTACGAGCAGTACTTC
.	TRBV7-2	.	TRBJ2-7	CASSLVGREQYF	TGTGCCAGCAGCTTAGTAGGTCGGGAGCAGTACTTC
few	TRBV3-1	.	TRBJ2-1	CASSQDALTGTREQFF	TGTGCCAGCAGCCAAGATGCACTAACAGGGACCCGTGAGCAGTTCTTC
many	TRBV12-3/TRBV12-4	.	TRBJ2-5	CASSLGDRLPQYF	TGTGCCAGCAGTTTAGGGGACCGCCTGCCCCAGTACTTC
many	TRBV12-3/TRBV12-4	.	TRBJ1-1	CASSFRLRGTEAFF	TGTGCCAGCAGTTTCCGCCTTAGGGGAACTGAAGCTTTCTTT
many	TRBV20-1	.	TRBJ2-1	CSAPMDRNNEQFF	TGCAGTGCTCCCATGGACAGAAACAATGAGCAGTTCTTC
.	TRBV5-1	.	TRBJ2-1	CASSLVVGDEQFF	TGCGCCAGCAGCTTGGTAGTGGGTGATGAGCAGTTCTTC
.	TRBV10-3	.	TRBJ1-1	CAISEGRAVDTEAFF	TGTGCCATCAGTGAAGGCAGGGCCGTCGACACTGAAGCTTTCTTT
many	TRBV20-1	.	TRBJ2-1	CSARSGGRPYNEQFF	TGCAGTGCTAGGTCTGGCGGTAGACCCTACAATGAGCAGTTCTTC
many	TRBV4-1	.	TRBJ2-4	CASSQAAGLAKNIQYF	TGCGCCAGCAGCCAAGCTGCGGGTCTAGCCAAAAACATTCAGTACTTC
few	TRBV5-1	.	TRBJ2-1	CASSLDPPNEQFF	TGCGCCAGCAGCTTGGACCCCCCTAATGAGCAGTTCTTC
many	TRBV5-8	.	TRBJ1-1	CASTLYTEAFF	TGTGCCAGCACCTTATACACTGAAGCTTTCTTT
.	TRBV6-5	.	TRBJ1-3	CASSLSRQARNTIYF	TGTGCCAGCAGTCTTTCCCGACAGGCAAGAAACACCATATATTTT
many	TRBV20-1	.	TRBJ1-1	CSARVVEGNGNAFF	TGCAGTGCTAGAGTTGTAGAGGGGAATGGCAACGCTTTCTTT
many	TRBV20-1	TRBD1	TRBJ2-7	CSARSWDRGQHEQYF	TGCAGTGCTAGATCATGGGACAGGGGGCAGCACGAGCAGTACTTC
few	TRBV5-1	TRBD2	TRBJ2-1	CASSRSGGYPYNEQFF	TGCGCCAGCAGCAGGAGCGGGGGATATCCTTACAATGAGCAGTTCTTC
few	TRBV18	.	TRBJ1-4	CASSSGYEKLFF	TGTGCCAGCTCAAGCGGGTATGAAAAACTGTTTTTT
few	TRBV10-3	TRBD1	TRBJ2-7	CAISEWDRKSYEQYF	TGTGCCATCAGTGAGTGGGACAGGAAGAGCTACGAGCAGTACTTC
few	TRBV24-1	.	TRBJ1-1	CATSPTYLNTEAFF	TGTGCCACCAGTCCGACCTATCTGAACACTGAAGCTTTCTTT
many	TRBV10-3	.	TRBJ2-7	CAIRAPDYEQYF	TGTGCCATCAGAGCTCCGGACTACGAGCAGTACTTC
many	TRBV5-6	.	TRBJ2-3	CASSLYRDMGYF	TGTGCCAGCAGCTTATACAGGGACATGGGGTATTTT
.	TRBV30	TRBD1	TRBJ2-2	CAWSVLGQDTGELFF	TGTGCCTGGAGTGTTTTGGGACAGGACACCGGGGAGCTGTTTTTT
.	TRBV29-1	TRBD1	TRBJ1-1	CSVLRTGPSAFF	TGCAGCGTCCTCCGGACAGGCCCCTCAGCTTTCTTT
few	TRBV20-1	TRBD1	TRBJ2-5	CSARKDRAETQYF	TGCAGTGCTAGAAAGGACAGGGCCGAGACCCAGTACTTC
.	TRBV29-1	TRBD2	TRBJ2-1	CSVFASGGNFYNEQFF	TGCAGCGTATTCGCTAGCGGGGGGAATTTTTACAATGAGCAGTTCTTC
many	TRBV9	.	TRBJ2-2	CASSVDVRAGELFF	TGTGCCAGCAGCGTAGACGTCCGGGCCGGGGAGCTGTTTTTT
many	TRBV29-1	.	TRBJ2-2	CSVYLGTGELFF	TGCAGCGTCTACCTAGGCACCGGGGAGCTGTTTTTT
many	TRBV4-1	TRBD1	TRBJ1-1	CASSLRTGRTPEAFF	TGCGCCAGCAGCCTCCGGACAGGGAGGACCCCTGAAGCTTTCTTT
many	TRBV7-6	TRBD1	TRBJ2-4	CASSLTGGKNIQYF	TGTGCCAGCAGCTTAACAGGGGGCAAAAACATTCAGTACTTC
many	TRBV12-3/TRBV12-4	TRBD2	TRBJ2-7	CASSRAGLAADEQYF	TGTGCCAGCAGTAGAGCGGGACTAGCGGCCGATGAGCAGTACTTC
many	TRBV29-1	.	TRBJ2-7	CSVVAETYEQYF	TGCAGCGTTGTGGCCGAAACCTACGAGCAGTACTTC
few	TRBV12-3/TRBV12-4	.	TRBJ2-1	CASSLGGRVQFF	TGTGCCAGCAGTTTGGGGGGGCGAGTGCAGTTCTTC
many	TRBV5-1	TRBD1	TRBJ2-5	CASSFRDRQETQYF	TGCGCCAGCAGCTTCCGGGACAGACAAGAGACCCAGTACTTC
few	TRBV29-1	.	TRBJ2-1	CSVVGASHISYNEQFF	TGCAGCGTTGTTGGGGCCAGTCATATCTCCTACAATGAGCAGTTCTTC
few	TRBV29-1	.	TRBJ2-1	CSVAVSASSYNEQFF	TGCAGCGTTGCTGTTAGCGCCAGCTCCTACAATGAGCAGTTCTTC
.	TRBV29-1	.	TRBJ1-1	CSGGLFMNTEAFF	TGCAGCGGGGGACTTTTCATGAACACTGAAGCTTTCTTT
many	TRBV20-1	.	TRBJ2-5	CSARDNDSQETQYF	TGCAGTGCTAGAGATAACGATTCCCAAGAGACCCAGTACTTC
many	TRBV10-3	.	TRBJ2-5	CAISGSVYQETQYF	TGTGCCATCAGTGGGTCGGTTTACCAAGAGACCCAGTACTTC
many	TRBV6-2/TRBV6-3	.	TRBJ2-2	CASSRRVTGELFF	TGTGCCAGCAGCCGGCGGGTCACCGGGGAGCTGTTTTTT
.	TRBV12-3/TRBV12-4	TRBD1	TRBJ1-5	CASSPHLSGQGDYQPQHF	TGTGCCAGCAGTCCCCATCTCTCGGGACAGGGGGATTATCAGCCCCAGCATTTT
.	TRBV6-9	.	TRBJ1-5	CASSYQHRDKGFSNQPQHF	TGTGCCAGCAGTTATCAACACCGGGACAAGGGCTTTAGCAATCAGCCCCAGCATTTT
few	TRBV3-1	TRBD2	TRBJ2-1	CASSQEYSGGAISYNEQFF	TGTGCCAGCAGCCAAGAATACAGCGGGGGCGCCATCTCCTACAATGAGCAGTTCTTC
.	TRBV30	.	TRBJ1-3	CAWNKYRSGNTIYF	TGTGCCTGGAACAAGTACCGCTCTGGAAACACCATATATTTT
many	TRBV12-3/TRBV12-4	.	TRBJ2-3	CASLLSGETDTQYF	TGTGCCAGCCTTCTGAGCGGCGAAACAGATACGCAGTATTTT
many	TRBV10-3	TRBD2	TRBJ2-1	CAISSGDYNEQFF	TGTGCCATCAGTAGCGGGGACTACAATGAGCAGTTCTTC
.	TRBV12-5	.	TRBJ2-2	CASGLVSGSGELFF	TGTGCTAGTGGTTTGGTTTCCGGGTCCGGGGAGCTGTTTTTT
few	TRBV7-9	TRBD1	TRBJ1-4	CASSGPDRGGEKLFF	TGTGCCAGCAGCGGACCAGACAGGGGCGGTGAAAAACTGTTTTTT
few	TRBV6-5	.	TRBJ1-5	CASSHPRDGDSNQPQHF	TGTGCCAGCAGCCACCCACGGGACGGTGATAGCAATCAGCCCCAGCATTTT
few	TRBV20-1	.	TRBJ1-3	CSASFGNTIYF	TGCAGTGCTAGTTTTGGAAACACCATATATTTT
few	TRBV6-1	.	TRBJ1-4	CASNCPNEKLFF	TGTGCCAGCAATTGTCCGAATGAAAAACTGTTTTTT